Listed below are T cell receptor beta chains from one sample, sequenced in a study of control samples from healthy donors and cancer patients. TCRdb's table, derived via immunoSEQ multiplex PCR, lists solely in-frame clones and lacks some. This table holds about 130,000 clones, just under 95% found once. The sequenced sample consisted of blood. These receptors were collected from a man aged 18 to 35 in good health. Both conserved end residues are part of each CDR3. The order of the fields is clone size, J gene, V gene, D gene, CDR3 DNA, CDR3 protein. A D gene is named only where the DNA matches it firmly. Size is stated for part of the rows, as once, few or many counts, or as a class when the clone is expanded.

clone size: .; J gene: TRBJ1-6; V gene: TRBV30; D gene: .; CDR3 DNA: TGTGCCTGGAGCCGGCGTAATTCACCCCTCCACTTT; CDR3 protein: CAWSRRNSPLHF
clone size: .; J gene: TRBJ2-1; V gene: TRBV4-1; D gene: .; CDR3 DNA: TGCGCCAGCAGCCTCTACTTGGGGGGTTATGAGCAGTTCTTC; CDR3 protein: CASSLYLGGYEQFF
clone size: once; J gene: TRBJ2-2; V gene: TRBV7-9; D gene: .; CDR3 DNA: TGTGCCAGCAGCTTAAAGGCATATCAAAACACCGGGGAGCTGTTTTTT; CDR3 protein: CASSLKAYQNTGELFF
clone size: once; J gene: TRBJ1-2; V gene: TRBV28; D gene: .; CDR3 DNA: TGTGCCAGCAGTTTCCCCCCGGACTATGGCTACACCTTC; CDR3 protein: CASSFPPDYGYTF
clone size: .; J gene: TRBJ1-2; V gene: TRBV7-9; D gene: TRBD1; CDR3 DNA: TGTGCCAGCAGCTCGACAGGGTCGCATGGCTACACCTTC; CDR3 protein: CASSSTGSHGYTF
clone size: .; J gene: TRBJ2-5; V gene: TRBV7-3; D gene: TRBD2; CDR3 DNA: TGTGCCAGCAGCATGACTAGCGGGGCGGAGACCCAGTACTTC; CDR3 protein: CASSMTSGAETQYF
clone size: .; J gene: TRBJ1-4; V gene: TRBV19; D gene: .; CDR3 DNA: TGTGCCAGTAGCCGACTCGTCGACCTTAATGAAAAACTGTTTTTT; CDR3 protein: CASSRLVDLNEKLFF
clone size: once; J gene: TRBJ1-6; V gene: TRBV19; D gene: TRBD1; CDR3 DNA: TGTGCCAGTAGTATCTCCGACCGGGACAGGGTGGTTCGCGGTTCACCCCTCCACTTT; CDR3 protein: CASSISDRDRVVRGSPLHF
clone size: .; J gene: TRBJ1-4; V gene: TRBV18; D gene: TRBD1; CDR3 DNA: TGTGCCAGCTCACCACCAGGACAGGGCCATGAAAAACTGTTTTTT; CDR3 protein: CASSPPGQGHEKLFF
clone size: .; J gene: TRBJ2-2; V gene: TRBV6-1; D gene: .; CDR3 DNA: TGTGCCAGCAGTGTGTCCCCGGGCAGCTCCACCGGGGAGCTGTTTTTT; CDR3 protein: CASSVSPGSSTGELFF
clone size: .; J gene: TRBJ1-4; V gene: TRBV14; D gene: TRBD1; CDR3 DNA: TGTGCCAGCAGCCTCCTGCCGAAGACAGGGGCCGCTACTAATGAAAAACTGTTTTTT; CDR3 protein: CASSLLPKTGAATNEKLFF
clone size: .; J gene: TRBJ1-5; V gene: TRBV6-2/TRBV6-3; D gene: .; CDR3 DNA: TGTGCCAGCAGTTACGGAGGAGTCCAGCATTTT; CDR3 protein: CASSYGGVQHF
clone size: .; J gene: TRBJ2-7; V gene: TRBV4-1; D gene: TRBD1; CDR3 DNA: TGCGCCAGCAGCCAAGATAGGGGGACAGGGATCGACGAGCAGTACTTC; CDR3 protein: CASSQDRGTGIDEQYF
clone size: .; J gene: TRBJ1-4; V gene: TRBV5-4; D gene: .; CDR3 DNA: TGTGCCAGCAGCTCTTCAGGGACAACTAATGAAAAACTGTTTTTT; CDR3 protein: CASSSSGTTNEKLFF
clone size: .; J gene: TRBJ2-7; V gene: TRBV3-1/TRBV3-2; D gene: TRBD2; CDR3 DNA: TGTGCCAGCAGGCCTACTAGCGGGGGGGCCTACGAGCAGTACTTC; CDR3 protein: CASRPTSGGAYEQYF
clone size: .; J gene: TRBJ1-3; V gene: TRBV27; D gene: .; CDR3 DNA: TGTGCCAGCAGGCCCCAATGGGGGGAAGGAGCTGGAAACACCATATATTTT; CDR3 protein: CASRPQWGEGAGNTIYF
clone size: few; J gene: TRBJ1-1; V gene: TRBV7-9; D gene: .; CDR3 DNA: TGTGCCAGCAGCTTAGTCGGGAACACTGAAGCTTTCTTT; CDR3 protein: CASSLVGNTEAFF
clone size: few; J gene: TRBJ1-1; V gene: TRBV18; D gene: .; CDR3 DNA: TGTGCCAGCTCACCACCGACAGGTAGAACTTTCTTT; CDR3 protein: CASSPPTGRTFF
clone size: .; J gene: TRBJ1-2; V gene: TRBV6-6; D gene: .; CDR3 DNA: TGTGCCAGCAGTCGACAGAACTATGGCTACACCTTC; CDR3 protein: CASSRQNYGYTF
clone size: .; J gene: TRBJ2-3; V gene: TRBV4-1; D gene: .; CDR3 DNA: TGCGCCAGCAGCCAAGTGGTGGGAAATCCAGATACGCAGTATTTT; CDR3 protein: CASSQVVGNPDTQYF
clone size: .; J gene: TRBJ2-5; V gene: TRBV5-1; D gene: TRBD2; CDR3 DNA: TGCGCCAGCAGCTTGAGCGGGGGGGTTGAAGAGACCCAGTACTTC; CDR3 protein: CASSLSGGVEETQYF
clone size: .; J gene: TRBJ2-3; V gene: TRBV30; D gene: TRBD2; CDR3 DNA: TGTGCCTGGAGTGTAGGGAGGGTAGCGGGGGGCACAGATACGCAGTATTTT; CDR3 protein: CAWSVGRVAGGTDTQYF
clone size: .; J gene: TRBJ2-1; V gene: TRBV4-2; D gene: .; CDR3 DNA: TGTGCCAGCAGCCAATCCCCGGGCGGGGTTCCGCATGAGCAGTTCTTC; CDR3 protein: CASSQSPGGVPHEQFF
clone size: .; J gene: TRBJ2-7; V gene: TRBV9; D gene: TRBD2; CDR3 DNA: TGTGCCAGCACCTATAGCGGGGATTCCTACGAGCAGTACTTC; CDR3 protein: CASTYSGDSYEQYF
clone size: .; J gene: TRBJ1-4; V gene: TRBV7-9; D gene: .; CDR3 DNA: TGTGCCAGCAGCCCCAAGTCGGCGATGACGGGTGAAAAACTGTTTTTT; CDR3 protein: CASSPKSAMTGEKLFF
clone size: .; J gene: TRBJ2-1; V gene: TRBV7-9; D gene: TRBD2; CDR3 DNA: TGTGCCAGCAGCCTCCCCCTTAGCGGGGGGACTAGAGGCGATGAGCAGTTCTTC; CDR3 protein: CASSLPLSGGTRGDEQFF
clone size: .; J gene: TRBJ1-2; V gene: TRBV5-1; D gene: .; CDR3 DNA: TGCGCCAGCAGCTTAGAAGGACTCTATGGCTACACCTTC; CDR3 protein: CASSLEGLYGYTF
clone size: .; J gene: TRBJ2-1; V gene: TRBV18; D gene: .; CDR3 DNA: TGTGCCAGCTCAGTCTACAGTCCCACGATTTACAATGAGCAGTTCTTC; CDR3 protein: CASSVYSPTIYNEQFF
clone size: .; J gene: TRBJ1-2; V gene: TRBV2; D gene: .; CDR3 DNA: TGTGCCAGCGGATTCGAGAGGGGGTATGGCTACACCTTC; CDR3 protein: CASGFERGYGYTF
clone size: .; J gene: TRBJ2-2; V gene: TRBV3-1/TRBV3-2; D gene: .; CDR3 DNA: TGTGCCAGCAGCCCCGGGCTTGGCGGGGAGCTGTTTTTT; CDR3 protein: CASSPGLGGELFF
clone size: .; J gene: TRBJ1-1; V gene: TRBV9; D gene: .; CDR3 DNA: TGTGCCAGCAGCGTAGTGCAAAGAGATGCTGAAGCTTTCTTT; CDR3 protein: CASSVVQRDAEAFF
clone size: once; J gene: TRBJ1-1; V gene: TRBV5-1; D gene: .; CDR3 DNA: TGCGCCAGCAGCAATAGGACAGCAAACACTGAAGCTTTCTTT; CDR3 protein: CASSNRTANTEAFF
clone size: .; J gene: TRBJ2-7; V gene: TRBV6-5; D gene: .; CDR3 DNA: TGTGCCAGCAGCCCCGGACTGGGGTGGCAGCAGTACTTC; CDR3 protein: CASSPGLGWQQYF
clone size: once; J gene: TRBJ2-1; V gene: TRBV10-1; D gene: TRBD1; CDR3 DNA: TGCGCCAGCAGCCGGGACAGGGGATCAAATGAGCAGTTCTTC; CDR3 protein: CASSRDRGSNEQFF
clone size: .; J gene: TRBJ1-1; V gene: TRBV7-9; D gene: .; CDR3 DNA: TGTGCCAGCAGCGCCGATCCCCGGCTGAAGGGTGAAGCTTTCTTT; CDR3 protein: CASSADPRLKGEAFF
clone size: .; J gene: TRBJ2-2; V gene: TRBV5-6; D gene: .; CDR3 DNA: TGTGCCAGCAGCTTGGAAAGAGAGTGGACCGGGGAGCTGTTTTTT; CDR3 protein: CASSLEREWTGELFF
clone size: .; J gene: TRBJ2-2; V gene: TRBV19; D gene: TRBD1; CDR3 DNA: TGTGCCAGTAGTAGAAACGGACAGGGACCGAACACCGGGGAGCTGTTTTTT; CDR3 protein: CASSRNGQGPNTGELFF
clone size: .; J gene: TRBJ2-1; V gene: TRBV10-2; D gene: .; CDR3 DNA: TGCGCCAGCACGGGAAATAAACAAATCAATGAGCAGTTCTTC; CDR3 protein: CASTGNKQINEQFF
clone size: .; J gene: TRBJ2-7; V gene: TRBV5-1; D gene: .; CDR3 DNA: TGCGCCAGCAGCTTGTACAGCTCCTACGAGCAGTACTTC; CDR3 protein: CASSLYSSYEQYF
clone size: few; J gene: TRBJ1-1; V gene: TRBV2; D gene: .; CDR3 DNA: TGTGCCAGCAGTGGACCGACAGTGAACACTGAAGCTTTCTTT; CDR3 protein: CASSGPTVNTEAFF
clone size: .; J gene: TRBJ1-5; V gene: TRBV11-2; D gene: .; CDR3 DNA: TGTGCCAGCAGCTTAGTTCCTGGGGGTACATCGCCCCAGCATTTT; CDR3 protein: CASSLVPGGTSPQHF
clone size: .; J gene: TRBJ2-7; V gene: TRBV5-1; D gene: .; CDR3 DNA: TGCGCCAGCAGCTTGGTTTCGTCCTACGAGCAGTACTTC; CDR3 protein: CASSLVSSYEQYF
clone size: .; J gene: TRBJ2-5; V gene: TRBV6-5; D gene: .; CDR3 DNA: TGTGCCAGCAGTTTCACCGGGACCAACCTTTGGGAGACCCAGTACTTC; CDR3 protein: CASSFTGTNLWETQYF
clone size: few; J gene: TRBJ2-1; V gene: TRBV27; D gene: TRBD2; CDR3 DNA: TGTGCCAGCAGTCCTATCAGCGGGGGACACAATGAGCAGTTCTTC; CDR3 protein: CASSPISGGHNEQFF
clone size: .; J gene: TRBJ2-7; V gene: TRBV18; D gene: TRBD1; CDR3 DNA: TGTGCCAGCTCACCAGGACAGGGGGCCATCTCCTACGAGCAGTACTTC; CDR3 protein: CASSPGQGAISYEQYF
clone size: once; J gene: TRBJ1-3; V gene: TRBV19; D gene: .; CDR3 DNA: TGTGCCAGTCGACGTCTTTCAGGAAACACCATATATTTT; CDR3 protein: CASRRLSGNTIYF
clone size: .; J gene: TRBJ1-2; V gene: TRBV18; D gene: TRBD1; CDR3 DNA: TGTGCCAGCTCACCACGGGAACAGGGGCCTAACTATGGCTACACCTTC; CDR3 protein: CASSPREQGPNYGYTF
clone size: .; J gene: TRBJ2-7; V gene: TRBV6-5; D gene: .; CDR3 DNA: TGTGCCAGCAGTTACTCGTCAGATATAGGTTCTGGGGAGCAGTACTTC; CDR3 protein: CASSYSSDIGSGEQYF
clone size: .; J gene: TRBJ1-4; V gene: TRBV6-7; D gene: .; CDR3 DNA: TGTGCCAGCAGTTACTCAGGGAGGGGCGAAAAACTGTTTTTT; CDR3 protein: CASSYSGRGEKLFF
clone size: .; J gene: TRBJ2-1; V gene: TRBV10-1; D gene: TRBD2; CDR3 DNA: TGCGCCAGCAGTGAGCGAGCGGGGCAGATCAATGAGCAGTTCTTC; CDR3 protein: CASSERAGQINEQFF
clone size: .; J gene: TRBJ2-5; V gene: TRBV19; D gene: .; CDR3 DNA: TGTGCCAGTAGCGCGGAGGGTAAGGAGGAGACCCAGTACTTC; CDR3 protein: CASSAEGKEETQYF
clone size: .; J gene: TRBJ2-2; V gene: TRBV3-1/TRBV3-2; D gene: .; CDR3 DNA: TGTGCCAGCAGCCAAGGGCGGCCCTCGAACACCGGGGAGCTGTTTTTT; CDR3 protein: CASSQGRPSNTGELFF
clone size: .; J gene: TRBJ2-7; V gene: TRBV6-6; D gene: .; CDR3 DNA: TGTGCCAGCAGTTACTATGTTTCCTACGAGCAGTACTTC; CDR3 protein: CASSYYVSYEQYF
clone size: .; J gene: TRBJ2-7; V gene: TRBV10-3; D gene: .; CDR3 DNA: TGTGCCATCAGTGGGGGTAGGGAATACTACGAGCAGTACTTC; CDR3 protein: CAISGGREYYEQYF
clone size: .; J gene: TRBJ2-3; V gene: TRBV7-6; D gene: .; CDR3 DNA: TGTGCCAGCAGCCGAATCACAGATACGCAGTATTTT; CDR3 protein: CASSRITDTQYF